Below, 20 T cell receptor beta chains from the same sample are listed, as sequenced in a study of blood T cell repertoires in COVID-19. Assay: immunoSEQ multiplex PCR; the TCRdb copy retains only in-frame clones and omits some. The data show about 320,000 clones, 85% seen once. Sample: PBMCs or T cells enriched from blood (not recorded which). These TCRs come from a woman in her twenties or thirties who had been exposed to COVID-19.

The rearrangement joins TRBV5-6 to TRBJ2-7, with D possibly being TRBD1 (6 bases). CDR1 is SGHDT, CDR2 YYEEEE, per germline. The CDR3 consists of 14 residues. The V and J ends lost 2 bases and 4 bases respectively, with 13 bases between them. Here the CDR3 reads CASSFRTALYEQYF. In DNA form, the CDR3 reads TGTGCCAGCAGCTTCAGGACAGCTTTATACGAGCAGTACTTC. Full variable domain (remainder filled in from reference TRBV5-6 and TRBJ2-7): DAGVTQSPTHLIKTRGQQVTLRCSPKSGHDTVSWYQQALGQGPQFIFQYYEEEERQRGNFPDRFSGHQFPNYSSELNVNALLLGDSALYLCASSFRTALYEQYFGPGTRLTVT.

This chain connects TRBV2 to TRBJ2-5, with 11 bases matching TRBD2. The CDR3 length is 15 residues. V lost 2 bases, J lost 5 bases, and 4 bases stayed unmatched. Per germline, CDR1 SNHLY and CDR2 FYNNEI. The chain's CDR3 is CASSELSGRGETQYF. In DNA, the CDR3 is TGTGCCAGCAGTGAACTTAGCGGGAGGGGGGAGACCCAGTACTTC.

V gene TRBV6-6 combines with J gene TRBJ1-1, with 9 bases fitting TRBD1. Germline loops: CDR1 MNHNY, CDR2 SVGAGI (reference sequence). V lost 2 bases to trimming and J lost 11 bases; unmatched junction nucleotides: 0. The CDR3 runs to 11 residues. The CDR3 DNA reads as TGTGCCAGCAGTTACGGGACAGGGGCTTTCTTT. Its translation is CASSYGTGAFF.

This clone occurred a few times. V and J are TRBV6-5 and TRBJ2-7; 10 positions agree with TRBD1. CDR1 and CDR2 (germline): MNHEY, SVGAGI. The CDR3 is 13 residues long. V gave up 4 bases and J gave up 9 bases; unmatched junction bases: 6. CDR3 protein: CASSSRDRGWQYF. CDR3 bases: TGTGCCAGCAGTTCCCGGGACAGGGGTTGGCAGTACTTC.

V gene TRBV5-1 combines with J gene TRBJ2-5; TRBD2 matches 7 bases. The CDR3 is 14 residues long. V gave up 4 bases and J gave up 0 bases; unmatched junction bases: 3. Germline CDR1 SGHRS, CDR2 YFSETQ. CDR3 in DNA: TGCGCCAGCAGCCCGGGGACTAACCAAGAGACCCAGTACTTC. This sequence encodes CASSPGTNQETQYF.

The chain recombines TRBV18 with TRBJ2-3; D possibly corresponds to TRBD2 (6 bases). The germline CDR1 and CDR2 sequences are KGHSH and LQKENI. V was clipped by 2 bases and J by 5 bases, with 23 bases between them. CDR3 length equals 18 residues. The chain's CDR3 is CASSPSGRGARRIDTQYF. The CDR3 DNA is TGTGCCAGCTCACCATCGGGCCGCGGGGCGCGGAGGATAGATACGCAGTATTTT.

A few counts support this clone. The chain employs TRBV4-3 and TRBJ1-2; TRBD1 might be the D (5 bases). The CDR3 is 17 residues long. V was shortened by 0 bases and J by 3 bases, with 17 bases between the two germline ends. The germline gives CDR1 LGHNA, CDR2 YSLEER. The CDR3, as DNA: TGCGCCAGCAGCCAAGAGGGCCTAGGGGATAGAGACTATGGCTACACCTTC. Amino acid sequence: CASSQEGLGDRDYGYTF.

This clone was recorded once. This CDR3 is CASSIESDTEAFF. Here the CDR3 DNA reads TGTGCCAGTAGTATCGAGTCGGACACTGAAGCTTTCTTT. V is TRBV19 and J is TRBJ1-1; D gene uncertain. The CDR3 is 13 residues long. Trimming removed 3 bases at V and 3 bases at J, with 8 bases between. Germline lookup yields CDR1 LNHDA and CDR2 SQIVND (reference sequence).

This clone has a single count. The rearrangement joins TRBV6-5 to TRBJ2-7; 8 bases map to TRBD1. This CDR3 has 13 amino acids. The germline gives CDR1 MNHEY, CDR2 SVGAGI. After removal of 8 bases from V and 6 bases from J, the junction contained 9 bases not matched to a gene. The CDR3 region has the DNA TGTGCCAGCTGCCCCAGGGGGCGCGGCGAGCAGTACTTC. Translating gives CASCPRGRGEQYF.

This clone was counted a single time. The CDR3 loop reads CSVGGTAKEPLHF. The CDR3 bases are TGCAGCGTCGGGGGGACTGCAAAGGAACCCCTCCACTTT. V gene TRBV29-1 combines with J gene TRBJ1-6; maybe TRBD1 (5 bases). Trimming shortened V by 6 bases and J by 12 bases, and 18 bases separated the two germline ends. Per germline, CDR1 SQVTM and CDR2 ANQGSEA. The CDR3 length is 13 residues.

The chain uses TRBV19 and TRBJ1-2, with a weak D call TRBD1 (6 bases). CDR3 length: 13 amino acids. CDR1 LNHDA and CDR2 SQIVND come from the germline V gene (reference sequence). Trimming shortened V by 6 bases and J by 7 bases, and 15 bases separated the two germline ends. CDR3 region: CASSHNRAFGYTF. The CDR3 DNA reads TGTGCCAGTAGCCATAACAGGGCTTTTGGCTACACCTTC.

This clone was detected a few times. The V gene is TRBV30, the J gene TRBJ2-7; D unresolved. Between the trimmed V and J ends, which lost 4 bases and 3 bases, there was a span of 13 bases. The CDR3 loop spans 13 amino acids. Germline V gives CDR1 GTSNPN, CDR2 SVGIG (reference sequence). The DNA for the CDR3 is TGTGCCTGGATGCCTCTAACGATCTACGAGCAGTACTTC. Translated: CAWMPLTIYEQYF.

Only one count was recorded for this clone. CDR3 region: CASSLVENEQFF. In DNA form, the CDR3 reads TGTGCCAGCAGCTTAGTGGAGAATGAGCAGTTCTTC. This chain uses TRBV11-1 with TRBJ2-1; the D is unclear. The CDR3 consists of 12 residues. Deletions cut 1 base from V and 7 bases from J, with 5 bases between. Germline values: CDR1 SGHAT, CDR2 FQDESV (reference sequence).

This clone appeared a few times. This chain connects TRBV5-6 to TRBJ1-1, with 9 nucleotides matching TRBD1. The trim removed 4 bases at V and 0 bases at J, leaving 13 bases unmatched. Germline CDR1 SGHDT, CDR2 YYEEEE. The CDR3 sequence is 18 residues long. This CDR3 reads CASSPTGQGFKMNTEAFF. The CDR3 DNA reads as TGTGCCAGCAGCCCGACGGGACAGGGCTTTAAAATGAACACTGAAGCTTTCTTT.

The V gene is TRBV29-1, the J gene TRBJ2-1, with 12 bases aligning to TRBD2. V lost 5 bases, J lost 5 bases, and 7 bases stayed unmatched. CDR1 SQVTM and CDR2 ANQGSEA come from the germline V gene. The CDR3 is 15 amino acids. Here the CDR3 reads CSVYLAGGPNNEQFF. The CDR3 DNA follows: TGCAGCGTTTACCTAGCGGGGGGGCCGAACAATGAGCAGTTCTTC.

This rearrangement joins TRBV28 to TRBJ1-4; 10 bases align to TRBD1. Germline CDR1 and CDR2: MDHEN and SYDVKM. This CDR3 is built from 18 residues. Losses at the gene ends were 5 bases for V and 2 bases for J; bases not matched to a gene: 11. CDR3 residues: CASSTQTGGVSTNEKLFF. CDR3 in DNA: TGTGCCAGCAGTACTCAGACAGGGGGCGTATCCACTAATGAAAAACTGTTTTTT. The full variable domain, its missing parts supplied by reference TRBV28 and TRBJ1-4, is DVKVTQSSRYLVKRTGEKVFLECVQDMDHENMFWYRQDPGLGLRLIYFSYDVKMKEKGDIPEGYSVSREKKERFSLILESASTNQTSMYLCASSTQTGGVSTNEKLFFGSGTQLSVL.

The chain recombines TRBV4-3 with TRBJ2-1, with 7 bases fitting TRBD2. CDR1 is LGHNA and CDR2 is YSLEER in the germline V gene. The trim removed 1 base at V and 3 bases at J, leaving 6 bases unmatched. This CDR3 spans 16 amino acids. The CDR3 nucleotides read TGCGCCAGCAGCCAAGGGTCTAGCGGCATCTACAATGAGCAGTTCTTC. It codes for CASSQGSSGIYNEQFF.

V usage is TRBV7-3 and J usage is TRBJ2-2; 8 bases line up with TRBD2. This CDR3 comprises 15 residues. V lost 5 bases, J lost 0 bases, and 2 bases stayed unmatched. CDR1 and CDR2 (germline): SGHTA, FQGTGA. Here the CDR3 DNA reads TGTGCCAGCAGCGCGGGACTAGCGAACACCGGGGAGCTGTTTTTT. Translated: CASSAGLANTGELFF.

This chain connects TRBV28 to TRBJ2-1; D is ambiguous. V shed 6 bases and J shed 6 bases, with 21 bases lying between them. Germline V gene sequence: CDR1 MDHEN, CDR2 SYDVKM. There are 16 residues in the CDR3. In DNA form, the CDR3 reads TGTGCCAGCAGCTCCAATTCCCCCAGGCAGTTCAATGAGCAGTTCTTC. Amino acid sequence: CASSSNSPRQFNEQFF.

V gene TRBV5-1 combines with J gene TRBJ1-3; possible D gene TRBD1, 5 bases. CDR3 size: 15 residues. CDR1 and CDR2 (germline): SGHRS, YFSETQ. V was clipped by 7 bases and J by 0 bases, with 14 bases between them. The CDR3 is CASANRKDSGNTIYF. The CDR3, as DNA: TGCGCCAGCGCCAACAGGAAAGACTCTGGAAACACCATATATTTT.